These 2 T cell receptor beta chains originate from one sample sequenced in a study of PD-L1 blockade in urothelial cancer. TCRdb keeps only in-frame clones here, not all; method: immunoSEQ multiplex PCR. Among about 39,000 clones listed, over 65% were seen once. Time point specified: peripheral blood 6 weeks after treatment start. Here the sequenced sample was PBMCs, taken around atezolizumab (anti-PD-L1) treatment. These TCRs come from a man between 35 and 55 years old with urothelial cancer.

This clone occurred once. The chain joins TRBV25-1 to TRBJ2-1; tentatively, D is TRBD2 (7 bases). This CDR3 spans 17 amino acids. V was shortened by 4 bases and J by 8 bases, with 24 bases between the two germline ends. Germline CDR1 and CDR2: MGHDK and SYGVNS. CDR3 bases: TGTGCCAGCAGTGGGGGGCTGGGGACTACCTTTAGCGATGAGCAGTTCTTC. Its translation is CASSGGLGTTFSDEQFF.

This clone was picked up one time. The chain joins TRBV28 to TRBJ2-1; D gene ambiguous. The CDR3 has 10 residues. The germline V gene encodes CDR1 MDHEN and CDR2 SYDVKM. Trimming removed 3 bases at V and 10 bases at J, with 4 bases between. CDR3 sequence: CASSLEEQFF. The DNA for the CDR3 is TGTGCCAGCAGTTTGGAGGAGCAGTTCTTC.